This T cell receptor beta chain was identified in a study of shared clonotypes between healthy human individuals. Assay used: immunoSEQ multiplex PCR; TCRdb lists only in-frame clones, some missing. The repertoire has some 1 million clones, 60% to 80% of them found once; the top ten carry roughly 1.5%. CDR3 length: 11 residues. The V end lost 1 base, the J end lost 10 bases, and 5 bases lay between the germline ends. CDR1 is SNHLY and CDR2 is FYNNEI in the germline V gene. V and J are TRBV2 and TRBJ2-1; D gene unclear. The source material was memory CD4+ T cells sorted from blood. Sample subset: CD45RA-negative fraction. This TCR came from a man younger than 35 in good health. The CDR3 here is CASSEGREQFF. CDR3 in DNA: TGTGCCAGCAGTGAAGGTCGGGAGCAGTTCTTC.